This T cell receptor (beta chain) was retrieved from a study of blood T cell repertoires in COVID-19. Across the whole study: COVID-19 samples collected from the United States, Italy and Spain covered acute and convalescent phases. In each case, the material was cDNA or gDNA derived from T cells, B-cell-depleted T cells, or PBMCs.

V lost 4 bases and J lost 1, with 13 bases in between. From germline, CDR1 is SEHNR and CDR2 FQNEAQ (reference sequence). The CDR3 is 15 residues long. Per the study methods: Counts of nucleated cells, estimated from reference gene primer amplification, were obtained. Profiled with immunoSEQ multiplex PCR; TCRdb holds only in-frame clones, not every one. The DNA was the basis for D and trimming; V, J and clone size are from that table. This sample yields 150,000 or so clones, of which around 84% are seen a single time; around 5.4% belongs to the top ten. The chain joins TRBV7-9 to TRBJ1-1; perhaps TRBD1 as D (6 bases). This TCR was recovered from a woman in her forties or fifties with COVID-19, enrolled during active disease. Sequenced input: peripheral blood. CDR3 loop: CASSSKQGSNTEAFF. The CDR3 nucleotides read TGTGCCAGCAGCTCGAAACAGGGCTCGAACACTGAAGCTTTCTTT.